Below, one T cell receptor (beta chain) is given with its context. Its specificity is not known. Free of recent acute infections or vaccinations, the donors were healthy HIV-negative adults. The entry originates in a study of shared clonotypes between healthy human individuals. The study's findings and limits: What limited the represented genetic and exposure-history diversity was the small number of donors. Larger estimated richness was generally seen in naive subsets than in memory subsets. Clonotypes shared by all four sorted-subset donors had higher generation probabilities than non-shared clonotypes.

This CDR3 is 13 amino acids long. V was pared by 7 bases and J by 5 bases, with 14 bases between. From germline, CDR1 is SQVTM and CDR2 ANQGSEA. The data were produced by immunoSEQ multiplex PCR, yet TCRdb's version contains in-frame clones alone and is incomplete. The sample has hundreds of thousands of clones, roughly 70% seen once. This TCR was recovered from a woman in her twenties or thirties in good health. The chain links TRBV29-1 to TRBJ1-4; D remains unclear. The sequenced sample was memory CD4+ T cells sorted from blood. Subset indicated: CD45RA-negative fraction. In DNA, the CDR3 is TGCAGCGGCTACGACTCTGGAAATGAAAAACTGTTTTTT. Protein product: CSGYDSGNEKLFF. Looking up the rest from reference TRBV29-1 and TRBJ1-4 gives the full variable domain: SAVISQKPSRDICQRGTSLTIQCQVDSQVTMMFWYRQQPGQSLTLIATANQGSEATYESGFVIDKFPISRPNLTFSTLTVSNMSPEDSSIYLCSGYDSGNEKLFFGSGTQLSVL.